Each of the 25 T cell receptor beta chains below was sequenced from the same sample in a study of blood T cells in healthy people across ages. Through a sample-barcoded 5' primer and a J-beta primer mix, a second PCR was run for roughly 7 to 12 cycles. TCRdb passed the 5' RACE reads through MiXCR, listing each CDR3 protein once. The sample has 1.5 million to 2 million distinct CDR3 sequences, 28% seen once. The sample was blood. The receptors here all came from a woman aged 25 to 39 in good health.

This clonotype was found once. As the CDR3 is not closed by the conserved phenylalanine or tryptophan, this likely results from a read error. Because the CDR3's place on the DNA is in doubt, the DNA is left out and the CDR3 is given as listed by TCRdb. The V and J genes are TRBV3-1 and TRBJ2-1; the D call TRBD2 from the table was never checked on the DNA. The germline V gene encodes CDR1 LGHDT and CDR2 YNNKEL (reference sequence). The CDR3 is made up of 19 amino acids, end residues included. The CDR3 loop reads CASSPLNPSGPKITMSSSS.

This clonotype was counted between two and nine times. This rearrangement joins TRBV29-1 to TRBJ1-1; a weak D match, TRBD1 (5 bases). Trimming shortened V by 7 bases and J by 4 bases, and 22 bases separated the two germline ends. CDR3 length: 15 amino acids. Germline CDR1 is SQVTM and CDR2 is ANQGSEA. This CDR3 is CSAAGGESGRTEAFF. The CDR3 DNA follows: TGCAGCGCCGCTGGGGGGGAAAGTGGGCGCACTGAAGCTTTCTTT.

This chain links TRBV5-1 with TRBJ2-3, with 8 bases matching TRBD1. The V gene end was trimmed by 2 bases and the J gene end by 6 bases; junction bases not matched to a gene: 8. Germline assignment: CDR1 SGHRS and CDR2 YFSETQ. The CDR3 spans 15 residues. DNA for the CDR3: TGCGCCAGCAGCTTCTCGCAGGGGGCCTTGGATACGCAGTATTTT. Protein: CASSFSQGALDTQYF.

This clonotype was seen only a few times. This chain connects TRBV5-1 to TRBJ2-6; possibly TRBD1 for D (6 bases). The V gene's germline CDR1 is SGHRS and CDR2 YFSETQ. The CDR3 has 18 amino acids. V lost 3 bases and J 2 bases, leaving 18 bases between the germline ends. The CDR3 sequence: CASSWAETGTTGANVLTF. The CDR3 coding sequence is TGCGCCAGCAGCTGGGCAGAAACCGGGACAACTGGGGCCAACGTCCTGACTTTC.

A few counts support this clonotype. The chain employs TRBV20-1 and TRBJ2-7, with TRBD1 identical over 10 bases. The CDR3 is 15 residues long. The J segment lost 2 bases and the V segment lost 3 bases, leaving 7 bases of the junction unmatched. Germline V gene data show CDR1 as DFQATT and CDR2 as SNEGSKA (reference sequence). CDR3 region: CSARELTGGAYEQYF. CDR3 DNA: TGCAGTGCTAGGGAACTGACAGGGGGCGCCTACGAGCAGTACTTC.

V and J are TRBV6-6 and TRBJ2-2; TRBD2 might be the D (5 bases). The CDR3 loop spans 14 amino acids. V was pared by 6 bases and J by 1 base, with 9 bases between. Germline CDR1 and CDR2: MNHNY and SVGAGI (reference sequence). The CDR3 reads CASRESGNTGELFF. CDR3 sequence (DNA): TGTGCCAGCAGAGAAAGCGGGAACACCGGGGAGCTGTTTTTT.

The chain combines TRBV27 with TRBJ2-7; D possibly corresponds to TRBD1 (6 bases). V gave up 6 bases and J gave up 3 bases, with 12 bases separating them. The CDR3 is 13 residues long. Germline CDR1 and CDR2: MNHEY and SMNVEV (reference sequence). The CDR3 region has the DNA TGTGCCAGCAGAAGAGGACAGCTCTACGAGCAGTACTTC. As protein: CASRRGQLYEQYF.

In its sample, this clonotype was seen many times. The chain employs TRBV20-1 and TRBJ2-7, with D possibly called TRBD1 or TRBD2 (7 bases each). This CDR3 is built from 12 residues. V dropped 3 bases and J dropped 6 bases, with 12 bases sitting between them. CDR1 and CDR2 (germline): DFQATT, SNEGSKA (reference sequence). The CDR3 loop is CSASRGEGEQYF. The CDR3 nucleotides are TGCAGTGCTAGCAGGGGGGAGGGCGAGCAGTACTTC.

CDR3 in amino acids: CSGSVWEGNEQFF. Written as DNA, the CDR3 is TGCAGTGGGTCAGTCTGGGAAGGCAATGAGCAGTTCTTC. The rearrangement links TRBV20-1 to TRBJ2-1; D is undetermined. The CDR3 is 13 amino acids. The germline V gene has CDR1 DFQATT and CDR2 SNEGSKA (reference sequence). Trimming shortened V by 7 bases and J by 6 bases, and 16 bases separated the two germline ends.

This chain links TRBV12-3 or TRBV12-4 with TRBJ2-7; 11 nucleotides line up with TRBD2. The length of the CDR3 is 16 residues. Trimming at V came to 4 bases and at J to 2 bases, leaving 7 bases not matched to a gene. This chain's CDR3 is CASSSLAGVPAYEQYF. The CDR3 bases are TGTGCCAGCAGTTCACTAGCGGGGGTCCCCGCCTACGAGCAGTACTTC.

This clonotype was observed a few times. This chain connects TRBV14 to TRBJ2-7; D ambiguous. The V gene lost 1 base and the J gene lost 3 bases, with 13 bases spanning the gap. This CDR3 spans 15 amino acids. Per germline, CDR1 SGHDN and CDR2 FVKESK. The CDR3 DNA is TGTGCCAGCAGCCAAGTTGGTATAGGGCTCTACGAGCAGTACTTC. It codes for CASSQVGIGLYEQYF.

The chain's CDR3 is CASSVRSLGEQFF. The CDR3 DNA follows: TGTGCCAGCAGCGTACGGTCCCTCGGTGAGCAGTTCTTC. The rearrangement links TRBV9 to TRBJ2-1; D ambiguous. Germline V gene sequence: CDR1 SGDLS, CDR2 YYNGEE. Trimming shortened V by 1 base and J by 9 bases, and 11 bases separated the two germline ends. The CDR3 length is 13 residues.

The rearrangement uses TRBV12-5 and TRBJ1-5; D ambiguous. Germline V gives CDR1 LGHNT, CDR2 FRNRAP. The ends were cut back, 3 bases at V and 0 bases at J, with 9 bases in the middle. The CDR3 sequence is 15 residues long. CDR3 residues: CASGFGPYSNQPQHF. CDR3 bases: TGTGCTAGTGGTTTCGGGCCTTATAGCAATCAGCCCCAGCATTTT.

The J gene is TRBJ1-1, the V gene TRBV6-1; 7 bases line up with TRBD1. After removal of 6 bases from V and 1 base from J, the junction contained 5 bases not matched to a gene. The length of the CDR3 is 14 residues. Germline V gives CDR1 MNHNS, CDR2 SASEGT. CDR3 DNA: TGTGCCAGCAGGGCGACAGGGAGGAACACTGAAGCTTTCTTT. Translating gives CASRATGRNTEAFF.

This clonotype was detected ten times or more. This chain's CDR3 is CASSRDGVYEQYF. In nucleotides, the CDR3 is TGTGCCAGCAGCCGGGACGGTGTATACGAGCAGTACTTC. The genes are TRBV7-6 and TRBJ2-7; D may be TRBD1 or TRBD2 (5 bases each). The CDR3 is made up of 13 amino acids. V gave up 5 bases and J gave up 4 bases, with 12 bases separating them. Per the germline V gene, CDR1 is SGHVS and CDR2 is FNYEAQ.

The rearrangement joins TRBV29-1 to TRBJ2-7; no clear D gene. Germline CDR1 is SQVTM and CDR2 is ANQGSEA. V was pared by 4 bases and J by 4 bases, with 14 bases between. The length of the CDR3 is 13 residues. CDR3 in DNA: TGCAGCGTTGGGGCCAGCTTAGAGTACGAGCAGTACTTC. Translated, it gives CSVGASLEYEQYF.

This clonotype has just a few counts. At one end, the junction sequence differs from germline, possibly due to a read error. The chain has TRBV6-6 and TRBJ2-3, with TRBD1 matching over 7 bases. Germline values: CDR1 MNHNY, CDR2 SVGAGI (reference sequence). The CDR3 is 17 residues long. The DNA for the CDR3 is TGTGCCAGCAGTTACTCCGGTGGGACAGCTAGCACAGATGCGCAGTATTTT. This sequence encodes CASSYSGGTASTDAQYF.

This clonotype was counted between two and nine times. This rearrangement joins TRBV5-1 to TRBJ2-2; D is unclear. V lost 4 bases and J 1 base, leaving 11 bases between the germline ends. Looked up from germline, CDR1 is SGHRS and CDR2 is YFSETQ. The CDR3 consists of 15 residues. CDR3 sequence: CASSEFRMNTGELFF. The CDR3 DNA sequence: TGCGCCAGCAGCGAGTTCAGGATGAACACCGGGGAGCTGTTTTTT.

This chain joins TRBV30 and TRBJ2-3, with TRBD2 matching 15 bases. Looked up from germline, CDR1 is GTSNPN and CDR2 is SVGIG (reference sequence). J lost 3 bases, V lost 1 base, and 2 bases had no gene match. The CDR3 has 16 amino acids. This chain's CDR3 is CAWSGTSGGATDTQYF. In DNA, the CDR3 is TGTGCCTGGAGTGGGACTAGCGGGGGGGCAACAGATACGCAGTATTTT.

Concerning this clonotype itself: One end of the junction varies from germline; a read error may be responsible. J is TRBJ2-1 and V is TRBV12-3 or TRBV12-4; D is perhaps TRBD1 (7 bases). This CDR3 comprises 14 residues. The CDR3 region has the DNA TGTGCCAGCAGCCGGGACAGACTAGTCAATGAGCAGCTCTTC. This encodes CASSRDRLVNEQLF.

The chain is built from TRBV15 and TRBJ1-1; D is possibly TRBD1 (5 bases). The germline V and J ends were trimmed by 5 bases and 1 base, with 14 bases remaining between them. CDR1 is LNHNV, CDR2 YYDKDF, per germline (reference sequence). The CDR3 length is 15 residues. CDR3 protein: CATSWEDTENTEAFF. CDR3 sequence (DNA): TGTGCCACCAGCTGGGAGGACACAGAGAACACTGAAGCTTTCTTT.

CDR3: CASSRRGVLNQPQHF. CDR3 DNA sequence: TGTGCCAGCAGCCGCAGGGGGGTTCTCAATCAGCCCCAGCATTTT. The chain links TRBV12-3 or TRBV12-4 to TRBJ1-5; TRBD1 matches at 7 bases. Losses at the gene ends were 6 bases for V and 3 bases for J; bases not matched to a gene: 8. The CDR3 is 15 amino acids.

Remarks on this clonotype: One junction end disagrees with the germline gene, perhaps due to a read error. The chain combines TRBV5-1 with TRBJ2-5, with D possibly TRBD2 on 5 matching bases. The CDR3 totals 15 residues. Germline V lookup: CDR1 SGHRS, CDR2 YFSETQ. The CDR3 protein is CTSTQSSRVQETQYF. DNA for the CDR3: TGCACCAGCACTCAATCCTCGCGGGTTCAAGAGACCCAGTACTTC.

This clonotype was counted many times. The CDR3 region is CASSYTGTGQETQYF. The CDR3 DNA reads as TGTGCCAGCAGTTACACCGGGACAGGCCAAGAGACCCAGTACTTC. The chain joins TRBV6-5 to TRBJ2-5, with TRBD1 identical over 8 bases. The CDR3 extends over 15 amino acids. Germline V gene sequence: CDR1 MNHEY, CDR2 SVGAGI. Losses at the gene ends were 2 bases for V and 1 base for J; bases not matched to a gene: 3.

This clonotype was detected many times. The chain is built from TRBV3-1 and TRBJ2-7; possible D gene TRBD2, 6 bases. Germline assignment: CDR1 LGHDT and CDR2 YNNKEL (reference sequence). CDR3 length: 14 residues. Trimming stripped 5 bases from V and 2 bases from J, with 13 bases between. The CDR3 here is CASSDGGVTYEQYF. CDR3 coding DNA: TGTGCCAGCAGCGACGGCGGGGTAACCTACGAGCAGTACTTC.